The sequence of this T cell receptor beta chain was determined in a study of regulatory T cells in long-lasting Graves disease. V lost 2 bases and J 7 bases, leaving 12 bases between the germline ends. CDR3 length: 14 amino acids. The V gene's germline CDR1 is SNHLY and CDR2 FYNNEI. Both iRepertoire HTBI primers and Arm-PCR of CDR3 regions were used to build the TCR beta libraries. Each CDR3 protein gets one entry after TCRdb re-called the multiplex PCR reads with MiXCR. The sample carries more than 450,000 distinct CDR3 sequences, around 15% recorded once. Documented time point: newly diagnosed GD, antithyroid drugs for less than 3 months. PBMC-derived RNA was used for the TCR library. In its sample, this clonotype was seen once. The same data also contributed to another study, on T cells in Graves' hyperthyroidism and ophthalmopathy. That work adds: Hyperthyroidism of Graves' type that showed no ophthalmopathy progression within 18 months was stable.

The receptor's source is a man aged 40-49 years with Graves disease. V usage is TRBV2 and J usage is TRBJ1-5; perhaps TRBD1 as D (6 bases). Sample: peripheral blood mononuclear cells (PBMCs), taken at new diagnosis, from a patient treated with antithyroid drugs. The CDR3 protein is CASSESGGRQPQHF. CDR3 DNA sequence: TGTGCCAGCAGTGAAAGCGGGGGGCGGCAGCCCCAGCATTTT.